The 14 T cell receptor beta chains presented below share a single source sample, sequenced in a study of shared clonotypes between healthy human individuals. Sequencing was performed with immunoSEQ multiplex PCR; in TCRdb, only in-frame clones are kept and a portion is missing. The sample yields approximately 2.3 million clones, about 92% seen once. The sample was naive CD4+ T cells from PBMCs. Subset here: CD45RA+ positively selected. These receptors were obtained from a man between 18 and 35 years old in good health. Some clones in this sample may be carry-over from other donors' samples.

This chain connects TRBV6-1 to TRBJ2-7, with D perhaps TRBD2 (6 bases). V was clipped by 3 bases and J by 0 bases, with 12 bases between them. Germline values: CDR1 MNHNS, CDR2 SASEGT. The CDR3 contains 15 residues. Here the CDR3 reads CASSDRDGSSYEQYF. The DNA for the CDR3 is TGTGCCAGCAGTGACCGGGACGGGAGCTCCTACGAGCAGTACTTC.

The rearrangement joins TRBV5-4 to TRBJ2-5; D might be TRBD1 (6 bases). The tail of the sequence fits TRBJ2-7 better, so the J call may be wrong. There are 14 residues in the CDR3. Germline assignment: CDR1 SGHNT and CDR2 YYREEE (reference sequence). Here the CDR3 reads CASSFRTAPYEQYF. The CDR3 DNA follows: TGTGCCAGCAGCTTCAGGACAGCTCCCTACGAGCAGTACTTC.

V usage is TRBV28 and J usage is TRBJ1-4, with 9 bases aligning to TRBD1. The CDR3 covers 15 residues. Germline V gene lookup returns CDR1 MDHEN and CDR2 SYDVKM. After removal of 4 bases from V and 3 bases from J, the junction contained 3 bases not matched to a gene. The CDR3 DNA reads TGTGCCAGCAGTTCCTGGACAGGGGCTAATGAAAAACTGTTTTTT. Amino acid sequence: CASSSWTGANEKLFF.

The CDR3 DNA is TGTGCCAGCTCACCGATCTATCTTAGCGGGAGGGCCTCTGGGGCCAACGTCCTGACTTTC. Protein: CASSPIYLSGRASGANVLTF. V gene TRBV18 combines with J gene TRBJ2-6, with 11 bases lining up with TRBD2. CDR1 KGHSH and CDR2 LQKENI come from the germline V gene. The CDR3 length is 20 residues. Germline trimming cut 3 bases from V and 0 bases from J; bases unmatched to any gene: 10.

This clone was counted once. This chain uses TRBV7-9 with TRBJ2-3; D not resolved. The CDR3 contains 15 residues. Germline V gene data show CDR1 as SEHNR and CDR2 as FQNEAQ (reference sequence). V lost 4 bases and J 6 bases, leaving 17 bases between the germline ends. The CDR3 loop reads CASSYRTELRDTQYF. DNA of the CDR3: TGTGCCAGCAGCTACCGGACCGAACTAAGGGATACGCAGTATTTT.

The chain recombines TRBV28 with TRBJ1-6; tentatively, D is TRBD1 (6 bases). The germline CDR1 and CDR2 sequences are MDHEN and SYDVKM. V lost 2 bases to trimming and J lost 5 bases, with 10 bases between them. The CDR3 totals 15 residues. CDR3 coding DNA: TGTGCCAGCAGTTTAATCGGGGACAATAATTCACCCCTCCACTTT. It encodes CASSLIGDNNSPLHF.

The chain uses TRBV7-2 and TRBJ2-3; the D gene is possibly TRBD2 (6 bases). The CDR3 extends over 13 amino acids. Looked up from germline, CDR1 is SGHTA and CDR2 is FQGNSA. Trimming pared 3 bases from V and 7 bases from J, leaving 11 bases between. CDR3 DNA sequence: TGTGCCAGCAGCTTTAACCGGGGGAATACGCAGTATTTT. It yields the protein CASSFNRGNTQYF.

This chain joins TRBV18 and TRBJ2-3; D may correspond to TRBD1 or TRBD2 (5 bases each). Trimming shortened V by 3 bases and J by 2 bases, and 12 bases separated the two germline ends. The CDR3 sequence is 15 residues long. Germline lookup yields CDR1 KGHSH and CDR2 LQKENI. Here the CDR3 DNA reads TGTGCCAGCTCACCTACGGGACCCAACACAGATACGCAGTATTTT. This gives the protein CASSPTGPNTDTQYF.

The chain joins TRBV7-9 to TRBJ1-4, with 12 nucleotides matching TRBD1. CDR1 and CDR2 (germline): SEHNR, FQNEAQ (reference sequence). The J segment lost 8 bases and the V segment lost 4 bases, leaving 11 bases of the junction unmatched. The CDR3 runs to 17 residues. The CDR3 DNA sequence: TGTGCCAGCAGCTCCCGGGACAGGGGGCGCAGGGACGAAAAACTGTTTTTT. It is translated as CASSSRDRGRRDEKLFF.

The V call is TRBV9, the J call TRBJ2-2; TRBD2 matches at 11 bases. Germline CDR1 SGDLS, CDR2 YYNGEE. V dropped 4 bases and J dropped 6; count of bases not matched to a gene: 5. The CDR3 totals 15 residues. The CDR3 loop is CASSMTSGKAGELFF. CDR3 in DNA: TGTGCCAGCAGCATGACTAGCGGGAAAGCCGGGGAGCTGTTTTTT.

To note about this clone: The same CDR3 is also encoded by other DNA sequences in this sample. The rearrangement uses TRBV11-2 and TRBJ2-1, with a possible D match to TRBD1 (6 bases). Germline CDR1 SGHAT, CDR2 FQNNGV. V was pared by 1 base and J by 4 bases, with 8 bases between. This CDR3 region has 14 residues. The CDR3 is CASSLGGGYNEQFF. The CDR3 coding sequence is TGTGCCAGCAGCTTAGGAGGGGGTTACAATGAGCAGTTCTTC.

The chain carries TRBV7-9 and TRBJ1-3, with D unresolved. V was clipped by 2 bases and J by 8 bases, with 7 bases between them. Germline V gives CDR1 SEHNR, CDR2 FQNEAQ (reference sequence). The CDR3 consists of 12 residues. DNA of the CDR3: TGTGCCAGCAGCTTACTCAGCGACACCATATATTTT. Amino acids: CASSLLSDTIYF.

The chain links TRBV5-1 to TRBJ2-7; 9 positions match TRBD2. This CDR3 spans 16 amino acids. Trimming at V came to 0 bases and at J to 3 bases, leaving 7 bases not matched to a gene. Germline CDR1 SGHRS, CDR2 YFSETQ. The CDR3 here is CASSLVSAGGIYEQYF. DNA for the CDR3: TGCGCCAGCAGCTTGGTGTCGGCGGGGGGGATCTACGAGCAGTACTTC.

This clone was detected once. The chain has TRBV7-6 and TRBJ2-1; 8 positions match TRBD2. V trimming: 11 bases; J trimming: 4 bases; junction bases outside the gene matches: 1. The germline gives CDR1 SGHVS, CDR2 FNYEAQ. The CDR3 sequence is 11 residues long. The CDR3 protein is CASGGYNEQFF. The CDR3 nucleotides read TGTGCCTCGGGGGGGTACAATGAGCAGTTCTTC.